The entry below gives a single TCR beta chain sequence along with its context. What it binds is not known. The repertoire was sequenced with immunoSEQ multiplex PCR; TCRdb's copy has only in-frame clones and lacks some. The sample shows 90,000 to 150,000 clones, 70% to 90% of them seen only once. J was trimmed by 4 bases and V by 5 bases; bases with no gene match: 7. CDR3 length: 14 residues. Germline V gene data show CDR1 as MDHEN and CDR2 as SYDVKM. This record belongs to a study of cytomegalovirus exposure and HLA in healthy donors. Study summary: The same platform as the roughly 670 first-cohort repertoires was used for the 95 to 150 validation repertoires, a later analysis reported. Study results and caveats: Reportedly, diagnosis of cytomegalovirus status by the classifier showed high specificity and sensitivity. Within the 120 or so validation repertoires, first-cohort TCR clusters tended to co-occur, according to a later analysis. The study listed some 160 cytomegalovirus-associated TCR beta chains.

The genes are TRBV28 and TRBJ1-2; 7 bases fit TRBD1. Sample: PBMCs. The clonotype comes from a man aged 18 to 30 in good health and CMV-seronegative. This chain's CDR3 is CASSPDREFYGYTF. The CDR3 coding sequence is TGTGCCAGCAGTCCCGACAGGGAATTCTATGGCTACACCTTC.